These 25 T cell receptor beta chains share one sample of origin, sequenced in a study of blood T cells in healthy people across ages. A second PCR of 7 to 11 cycles used a sample-barcoded 5' primer and a J-beta primer mix. A single record per CDR3 protein comes from TCRdb applying MiXCR to the 5' RACE reads. The table has over 1.5 million distinct CDR3 sequences, approximately 50% seen once. What was sequenced was blood. The receptors were gathered from a woman between 40 and 50 years old in good health.

The V call is TRBV5-1, the J call TRBJ2-6; possibly TRBD1 or TRBD2 for D (5 bases each). Germline CDR1 SGHRS, CDR2 YFSETQ. The CDR3 sequence is 15 residues long. V lost 4 bases and J 12 bases, leaving 20 bases between the germline ends. CDR3 residues: CASSPNTGTSPVLTF. CDR3 nucleotides: TGCGCCAGCAGCCCCAATACCGGGACCTCCCCCGTCCTGACTTTC. The whole variable domain, remainder taken from reference TRBV5-1 and TRBJ2-6, is KAGVTQTPRYLIKTRGQQVTLSCSPISGHRSVSWYQQTPGQGLQFLFEYFSETQRNKGNFPGRFSGRQFSNSRSEMNVSTLELGDSALYLCASSPNTGTSPVLTFGAGSRLTVL.

This chain links TRBV7-3 with TRBJ2-3; D may be TRBD1 (6 bases). This CDR3 spans 19 amino acids. With 1 base removed from V and 2 bases from J, the gap between germline ends came to 22 bases. Germline-derived CDR1 and CDR2 are SGHTA and FQGTGA. CDR3 region: CASSLKPPDRQRATDTQYF. Here the CDR3 DNA reads TGTGCCAGCAGCTTAAAGCCCCCTGACAGGCAACGTGCCACAGATACGCAGTATTTT.

About this clonotype: This could be a read error, since a much larger clone is one nucleotide away. The rearrangement uses TRBV7-2 and TRBJ2-1, with 13 bases that match TRBD2. CDR1 and CDR2 (germline): SGHTA, FQGNSA. The CDR3 is 15 residues long. The V segment lost 5 bases and the J segment 8 bases; nucleotides outside the gene matches: 6. Here the CDR3 reads CASSRGLAGDDEQFF. CDR3 DNA sequence: TGTGCCAGCAGCCGCGGACTAGCGGGGGACGATGAGCAGTTCTTC.

This clonotype was observed a few times. The chain employs TRBV6-2 or TRBV6-3 and TRBJ2-3; unclear D gene. The germline V gene encodes CDR1 MNHEY and CDR2 SVGEGT. V gave up 6 bases and J gave up 3 bases, with 16 bases separating them. The CDR3 extends over 15 amino acids. This CDR3 reads CASSRWTPRTDTQYF. The CDR3 DNA reads as TGTGCCAGCAGCCGCTGGACCCCGCGAACAGATACGCAGTATTTT.

The gene calls are TRBV6-5 and TRBJ2-1; D is unclear. Gene TRBJ2-7 matches the end of the DNA better, so the J call may be wrong. Germline CDR1 is MNHEY and CDR2 is SVGAGI. There are 13 residues in the CDR3. The DNA for the CDR3 is TGTGCCAGCAGAAGTAACCCCGTGGGGGAGCAGTACTTC. Amino acids: CASRSNPVGEQYF.

The sample holds a few counts of this clonotype. This chain connects TRBV15 to TRBJ1-6, with 11 bases lining up with TRBD1. V shed 3 bases and J 7 bases; nucleotides not matched to a gene: 2. Per germline, CDR1 LNHNV and CDR2 YYDKDF (reference sequence). This CDR3 contains 15 residues. The CDR3: CATSRDRGQNSPLHF. In DNA, the CDR3 is TGTGCCACCAGCAGGGACAGGGGGCAGAATTCACCCCTCCACTTT.

This rearrangement joins TRBV7-2 to TRBJ2-1, with 13 bases fitting TRBD2. V shed 5 bases, J shed 4 bases, and the junction held 8 bases outside the gene matches. Germline V lookup: CDR1 SGHTA, CDR2 FQGNSA. This CDR3 has 17 amino acids. This CDR3 is CASSLLSGLAGYNEQFF. Here the CDR3 DNA reads TGTGCCAGCAGCCTCCTATCGGGACTAGCGGGGTACAATGAGCAGTTCTTC. Full variable domain (outside the CDR3, taken from reference TRBV7-2 and TRBJ2-1): GAGVSQSPSNKVTEKGKDVELRCDPISGHTALYWYRQSLGQGLEFLIYFQGNSAPDKSGLPSDRFSAERTGGSVSTLTIQRTQQEDSAVYLCASSLLSGLAGYNEQFFGPGTRLTVL.

The rearrangement joins TRBV5-1 to TRBJ2-3, with TRBD2 matching over 8 bases. CDR3 length equals 14 residues. The junction had 6 bases not matched to a gene; V was cut back by 0 bases and J by 9 bases. The germline gives CDR1 SGHRS, CDR2 YFSETQ. The CDR3 bases are TGCGCCAGCAGCTTGGCCGGGAGCGGGGGCACGCAGTATTTT. Protein: CASSLAGSGGTQYF.

This chain uses TRBV7-9 with TRBJ2-7, with 12 bases that match TRBD2. Germline-derived CDR1 and CDR2 are SEHNR and FQNEAQ (reference sequence). Losses at the gene ends were 5 bases for V and 3 bases for J; bases not matched to a gene: 17. The CDR3 has 19 amino acids. CDR3 bases: TGTGCCAGCAGCCCCCGACCCCGACTAGCGGGGGCCTCACTCTACGAGCAGTACTTC. Protein product: CASSPRPRLAGASLYEQYF.

This sequence joins TRBV18 and TRBJ1-2; no clear D gene. Germline V gene sequence: CDR1 KGHSH, CDR2 LQKENI. Deletions cut 2 bases from V and 0 bases from J, with 10 bases between. The CDR3 runs to 15 residues. CDR3 DNA sequence: TGTGCCAGCTCACCATCGCAGTCAGCTAACTATGGCTACACCTTC. Translated: CASSPSQSANYGYTF.

This clonotype has more than one count but fewer than ten. The rearrangement links TRBV7-2 to TRBJ2-1, with a tentative D call TRBD2 (6 bases). CDR1 and CDR2 from the germline V gene are SGHTA and FQGNSA. The CDR3 has 18 amino acids. Trimming removed 1 base at V and 0 bases at J, with 16 bases between. CDR3 nucleotides: TGTGCCAGCAGCTTAGGTGGGGGGAGAACCAGCTCCTACAATGAGCAGTTCTTC. Encoded protein: CASSLGGGRTSSYNEQFF.

The genes are TRBV18 and TRBJ1-5; no reliable D call. Germline-derived CDR1 and CDR2 are KGHSH and LQKENI. This CDR3 has 16 amino acids. The germline V and J ends were trimmed by 3 bases and 2 bases, with 14 bases remaining between them. CDR3 sequence: CASSPKGGWGNQPQHF. The CDR3 bases are TGTGCCAGCTCACCGAAGGGAGGATGGGGCAATCAGCCCCAGCATTTT.

A few counts support this clonotype. The chain is built from TRBV4-1 and TRBJ2-7, with D tentatively TRBD1 (6 bases). Germline CDR1 reads MGHRA; CDR2 reads YSYEKL. The CDR3 sequence is 15 residues long. Trimming left V 3 bases short and J 0 bases short, with 12 bases between. CDR3 sequence (DNA): TGCGCCAGCAGCCACAGGGGTAAGAGCTCCTACGAGCAGTACTTC. Translation: CASSHRGKSSYEQYF.

The rearrangement uses TRBV5-4 and TRBJ1-2, with D unresolved. The CDR3 has 13 residues. Germline V gives CDR1 SGHNT, CDR2 YYREEE (reference sequence). Trimming pared 0 bases from V and 8 bases from J, leaving 11 bases between. The CDR3 DNA reads TGTGCCAGCAGCTTGGGGGCGGGAAACGGCTACACCTTC. It yields the protein CASSLGAGNGYTF.

The chain employs TRBV7-2 and TRBJ2-1; TRBD2 matches 7 bases. The ends lost 1 base at V and 8 bases at J; junction bases unmatched: 8. The CDR3 has 15 amino acids. Germline CDR1 SGHTA, CDR2 FQGNSA. The CDR3 DNA reads TGTGCCAGCAGCTTAGTAGGGCGGGGGAAAGATGAGCAGTTCTTC. Translation gives CASSLVGRGKDEQFF.

This chain's CDR3 is CASSPQRWKSEQFF. CDR3 coding DNA: TGTGCCAGCAGCCCACAGAGGTGGAAGTCTGAGCAGTTCTTC. The V gene is TRBV7-2, the J gene TRBJ2-1, with D uncertain. The CDR3 is 14 residues long. Germline loops: CDR1 SGHTA, CDR2 FQGNSA. Trimming cost V 5 bases and J 9 bases, with 17 bases left between them.

The rearrangement joins TRBV12-3 or TRBV12-4 to TRBJ1-5; no clear D. V was trimmed by 5 bases and J by 2 bases, leaving 13 bases between them. The CDR3 sequence is 15 residues long. This chain's CDR3 is CASSPVWLGNQPQHF. DNA for the CDR3: TGTGCCAGCAGTCCCGTTTGGCTCGGCAATCAGCCCCAGCATTTT.

This clonotype has a handful of counts. The rearrangement joins TRBV5-6 to TRBJ2-7; no clear D. Deletions cut 4 bases from V and 3 bases from J, with 14 bases between. The CDR3 consists of 14 residues. CDR1 is SGHDT and CDR2 is YYEEEE in the germline V gene. CDR3 protein: CASSVGPVVYEQYF. CDR3 coding DNA: TGTGCCAGCAGCGTAGGGCCCGTGGTCTACGAGCAGTACTTC.

This clonotype showed up just a few times. This chain joins TRBV4-3 and TRBJ2-3, with no clear D. Trimming left V 0 bases short and J 2 bases short, with 12 bases between. In germline, CDR1 is LGHNA, CDR2 YSLEER. The length of the CDR3 is 16 residues. CDR3 in amino acids: CASSQDTRRFTDTQYF. The CDR3 coding sequence is TGCGCCAGCAGCCAAGATACAAGAAGGTTCACAGATACGCAGTATTTT.

The J gene is TRBJ1-5, the V gene TRBV6-5; TRBD1 matches at 7 bases. The V gene end was trimmed by 6 bases and the J gene end by 4 bases; junction bases not matched to a gene: 9. This CDR3 is 15 amino acids long. Germline V gene sequence: CDR1 MNHEY, CDR2 SVGAGI. The CDR3 bases are TGTGCCAGCAGCTCGGACAGGCGTGAGAATCAGCCCCAGCATTTT. This codes for CASSSDRRENQPQHF.

This clonotype was seen only a few times. The chain is built from TRBV5-1 and TRBJ2-5, with TRBD2 matching 14 bases. The V gene end was trimmed by 3 bases and the J gene end by 0 bases; junction bases not matched to a gene: 10. This CDR3 has 19 amino acids. Germline-derived CDR1 and CDR2 are SGHRS and YFSETQ. Here the CDR3 reads CASSSPQRTSGGHQETQYF. CDR3 coding DNA: TGCGCCAGCAGCTCCCCCCAACGGACTAGCGGGGGGCACCAAGAGACCCAGTACTTC.

This rearrangement joins TRBV12-3 or TRBV12-4 to TRBJ1-1; D call uncertain. Trimming pared 3 bases from V and 4 bases from J, leaving 12 bases between. There are 14 residues in the CDR3. The CDR3 DNA is TGTGCCAGCAGTTTCGGCGGGTTGGGCACTGAAGCTTTCTTT. Translating it yields CASSFGGLGTEAFF.

The chain is built from TRBV7-2 and TRBJ2-1; 12 nucleotides line up with TRBD2. This CDR3 is 16 amino acids long. After removal of 8 bases from V and 3 bases from J, the junction contained 8 bases not matched to a gene. CDR1 is SGHTA and CDR2 is FQGNSA in the germline V gene. In DNA form, the CDR3 reads TGTGCCAGCTCAAAACGGACTAGCGGGATCTACAATGAGCAGTTCTTC. Amino acid sequence: CASSKRTSGIYNEQFF.

V and J are TRBV5-1 and TRBJ2-3; 15 bases fit TRBD2. Germline trimming cut 3 bases from V and 0 bases from J; bases unmatched to any gene: 8. The germline V gene encodes CDR1 SGHRS and CDR2 YFSETQ. The CDR3 contains 19 residues. For the CDR3, the DNA is TGCGCCAGCAGCTCGGGACTAGCGGGGGGAAACCCTAGCACAGATACGCAGTATTTT. Translated, it gives CASSSGLAGGNPSTDTQYF.

This chain links TRBV27 with TRBJ1-1; the match to TRBD1 covers 7 bases. Unmatched junction bases numbered 4, after V lost 5 bases and J lost 4 bases. The CDR3 runs 13 residues. Germline lookup yields CDR1 MNHEY and CDR2 SMNVEV (reference sequence). The CDR3 DNA follows: TGTGCCAGCAGTCGGGACAGTGTCACTGAAGCTTTCTTT. Its protein product is CASSRDSVTEAFF.